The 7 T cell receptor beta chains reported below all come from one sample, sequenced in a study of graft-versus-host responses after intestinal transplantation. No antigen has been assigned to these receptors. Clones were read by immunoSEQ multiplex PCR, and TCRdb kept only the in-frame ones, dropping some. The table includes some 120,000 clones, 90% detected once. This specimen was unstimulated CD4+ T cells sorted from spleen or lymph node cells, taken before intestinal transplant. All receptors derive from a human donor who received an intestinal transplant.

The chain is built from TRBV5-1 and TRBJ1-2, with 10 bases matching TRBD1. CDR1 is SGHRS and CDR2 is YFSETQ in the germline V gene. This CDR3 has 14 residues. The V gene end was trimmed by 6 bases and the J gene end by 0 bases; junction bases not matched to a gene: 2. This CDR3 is CASTGQGTNYGYTF. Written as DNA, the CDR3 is TGCGCCAGCACGGGACAGGGGACTAACTATGGCTACACCTTC.

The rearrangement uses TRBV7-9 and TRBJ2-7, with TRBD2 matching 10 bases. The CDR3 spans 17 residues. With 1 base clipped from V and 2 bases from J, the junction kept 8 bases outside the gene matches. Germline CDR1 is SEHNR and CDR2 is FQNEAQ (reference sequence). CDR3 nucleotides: TGTGCCAGCAGCTTAGTACTTTCCACTAGCGGGACCTACGAGCAGTACTTC. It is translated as CASSLVLSTSGTYEQYF.

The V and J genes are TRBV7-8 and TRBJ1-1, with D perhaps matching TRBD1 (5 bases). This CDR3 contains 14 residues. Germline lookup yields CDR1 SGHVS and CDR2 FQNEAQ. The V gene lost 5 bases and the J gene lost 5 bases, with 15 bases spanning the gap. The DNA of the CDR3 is TGTGCCAGCAGCCCCCAGACAGTAGGGACTGAAGCTTTCTTT. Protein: CASSPQTVGTEAFF.

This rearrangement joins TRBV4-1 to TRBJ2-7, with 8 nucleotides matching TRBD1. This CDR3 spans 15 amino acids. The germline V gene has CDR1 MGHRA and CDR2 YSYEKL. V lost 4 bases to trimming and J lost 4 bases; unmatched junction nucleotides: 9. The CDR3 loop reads CASSRGQAREYEQYF. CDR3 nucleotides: TGCGCCAGCAGCCGGGGACAGGCTCGAGAGTACGAGCAGTACTTC.

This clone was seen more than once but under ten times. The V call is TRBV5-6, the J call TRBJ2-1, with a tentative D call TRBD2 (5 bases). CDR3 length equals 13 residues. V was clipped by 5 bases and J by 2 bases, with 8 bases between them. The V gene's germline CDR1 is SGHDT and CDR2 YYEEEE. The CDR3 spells CASRKRTYNEQFF. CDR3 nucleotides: TGTGCCAGCAGGAAGCGGACCTACAATGAGCAGTTCTTC.

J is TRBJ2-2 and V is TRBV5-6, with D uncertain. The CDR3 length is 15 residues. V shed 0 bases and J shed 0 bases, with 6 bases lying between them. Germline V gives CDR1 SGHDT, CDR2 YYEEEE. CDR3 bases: TGTGCCAGCAGCTTGGTTCCGTCGAACACCGGGGAGCTGTTTTTT. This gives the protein CASSLVPSNTGELFF.

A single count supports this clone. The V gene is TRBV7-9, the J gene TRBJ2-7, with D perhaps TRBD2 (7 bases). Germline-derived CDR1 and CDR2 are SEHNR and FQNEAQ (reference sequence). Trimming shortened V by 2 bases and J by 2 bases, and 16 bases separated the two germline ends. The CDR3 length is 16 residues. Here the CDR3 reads CASSLRGLGDTYEQYF. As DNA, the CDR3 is TGTGCCAGCAGCTTAAGAGGACTAGGGGACACCTACGAGCAGTACTTC.